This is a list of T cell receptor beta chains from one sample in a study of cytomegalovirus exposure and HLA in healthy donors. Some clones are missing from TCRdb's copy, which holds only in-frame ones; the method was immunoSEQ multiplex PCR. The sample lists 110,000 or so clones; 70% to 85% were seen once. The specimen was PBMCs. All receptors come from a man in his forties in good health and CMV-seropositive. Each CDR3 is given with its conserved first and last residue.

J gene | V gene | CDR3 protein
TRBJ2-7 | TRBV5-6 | CASSLFGQGAYEQYF
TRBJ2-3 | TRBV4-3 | CASSQEQGAPDTQYF
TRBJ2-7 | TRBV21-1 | CASTRELDRDLYEQYF
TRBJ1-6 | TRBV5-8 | CASSFRGIYNSPLHF
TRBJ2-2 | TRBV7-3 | CASRSGLANTGELFF
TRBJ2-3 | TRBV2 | CASRRAGGTDTQYF
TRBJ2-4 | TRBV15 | CATSSRGDRRVAKNIQYF
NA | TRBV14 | CASSRTGVAAYEQYF
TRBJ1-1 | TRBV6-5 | CASSSGTEAFF
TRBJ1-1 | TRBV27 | CASSLGRDRNTEAFF
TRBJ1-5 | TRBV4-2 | CASSQARGNSNQPQHF
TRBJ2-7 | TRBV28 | CASSLLGQGGTYEQYF
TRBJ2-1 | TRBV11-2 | CASSFDEQFF
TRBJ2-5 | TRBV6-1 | CASTWTGETQYF
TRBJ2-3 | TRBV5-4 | CASSLAGATDTQYF
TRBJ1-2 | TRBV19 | CASRSRGRDYTF
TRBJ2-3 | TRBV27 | CASSHRGAGIDTQYF
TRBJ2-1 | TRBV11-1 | CASRLASGGAGHEQFF
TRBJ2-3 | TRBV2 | CASRPPTSGGSSQYF
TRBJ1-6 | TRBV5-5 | CASSFAQGMNSPLHF
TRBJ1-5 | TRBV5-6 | CASSGRGSSGQPQHF
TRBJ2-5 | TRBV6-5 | CASTRTSGGSETQYF
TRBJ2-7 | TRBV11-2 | CASSLVGRSSYEQYF
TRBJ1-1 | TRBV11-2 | CASRGTGINTEAFF
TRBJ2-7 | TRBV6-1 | CASSELQGSSYEQYF
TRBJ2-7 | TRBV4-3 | CASSQEKDKYYEQYF
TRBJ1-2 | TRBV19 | CASSIDNRVDGYTF
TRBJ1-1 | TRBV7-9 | CASSQPREGTEAFF
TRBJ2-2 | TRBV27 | CASSLFGGNTGELFF
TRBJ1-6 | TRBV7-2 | CASKQLANEKTSYNSPLHF
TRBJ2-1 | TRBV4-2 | CASSQEGALQFF
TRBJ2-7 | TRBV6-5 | CASSYPTGGHEQYF
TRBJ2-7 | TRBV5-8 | CASSREGGREQYF
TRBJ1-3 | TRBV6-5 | CASSYSSTGGNTIYF
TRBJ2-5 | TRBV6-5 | CASSPTGYMETQYF
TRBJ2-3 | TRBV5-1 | CASSLGPSGGGDTQYF
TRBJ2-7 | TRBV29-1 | CSVVFGTGEQYF
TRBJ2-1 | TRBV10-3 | CAIRIPSGEKINEQFF
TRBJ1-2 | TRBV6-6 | CASSLGQGGLYGYTF
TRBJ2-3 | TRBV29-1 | CSAAGGGSTDTQYF
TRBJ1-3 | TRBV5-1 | CASSTGGNTIYF
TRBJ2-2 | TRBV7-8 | CASSLGTLFTGELFF
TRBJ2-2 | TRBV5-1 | CASSLEANTGELFF
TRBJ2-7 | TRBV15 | CATSTRDRGLDEQYF
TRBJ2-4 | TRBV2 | CASSTGGRAKNIQYF
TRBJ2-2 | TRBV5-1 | CASSLDRATGELFF
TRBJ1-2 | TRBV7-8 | CASSLGRGLSYGYTF
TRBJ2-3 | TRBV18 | CASSPVMRVRDTDTQYF
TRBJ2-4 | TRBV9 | CASSVSTGGVNSQYF